Below, 18 T cell receptor beta chains from the same sample are listed, as sequenced in a study of Ad26.COV2.S vaccination and SARS-CoV-2 variants. Indicated treatment: over 15 received Ad26.COV2.S at low or high dose, single or two shots; about 5 received placebo; per-sample allocation not given. The samples were gathered on day 63 after the first injection of vaccine or placebo. Sequenced by immunoSEQ multiplex PCR; TCRdb stores in-frame clones only, minus some. The sample has roughly 250,000 clones; 70% to 90% are singletons. The sample here was peripheral blood, taken in a trial of Ad26.COV2.S vaccine versus placebo. The receptors were sampled from a person between 18 and 60 years old who received the Ad26.COV2.S COVID-19 vaccine or a placebo.

J is TRBJ2-1 and V is TRBV18, with 7 bases lining up with TRBD1. J gave up 0 bases and V 1 base, and 3 bases lay outside the gene matches. Looked up from germline, CDR1 is KGHSH and CDR2 is LQKENI. The CDR3 is made up of 16 amino acids. The CDR3 spells CASSPQQGISYNEQFF. CDR3 sequence (DNA): TGTGCCAGCTCACCACAACAGGGGATCTCCTACAATGAGCAGTTCTTC. The whole variable domain, filled in from reference TRBV18 and TRBJ2-1, reads NAGVMQNPRHLVRRRGQEARLRCSPMKGHSHVYWYRQLPEEGLKFMVYLQKENIIDESGMPKERFSAEFPKEGPSILRIQQVVRGDSAAYFCASSPQQGISYNEQFFGPGTRLTVL.

The rearrangement uses TRBV29-1 and TRBJ1-2, with TRBD1 as a possible D gene (6 bases). V was pared by 4 bases and J by 7 bases, with 13 bases between. CDR1 SQVTM and CDR2 ANQGSEA come from the germline V gene. The CDR3 spans 12 residues. CDR3 DNA sequence: TGCAGCGTTGTATGGGGGGCCGGTGGCTACACCTTC. Translating it yields CSVVWGAGGYTF.

The rearrangement uses TRBV11-3 and TRBJ2-2; TRBD2 matches 8 bases. The CDR3 extends over 15 amino acids. The V gene's germline CDR1 is SGHNT and CDR2 YENEEA. Trimming removed 5 bases from V and 6 bases from J; junction bases left unmatched: 8. The CDR3 region has the DNA TGTGCCAGCAGCACGAGCGGGAGTGTGTCCGGGGAGCTGTTTTTT. It codes for CASSTSGSVSGELFF.

The V call is TRBV6-5, the J call TRBJ2-7; 11 bases line up with TRBD2. The CDR3 is 15 residues long. J was trimmed by 2 bases and V by 6 bases; bases with no gene match: 6. Germline lookup yields CDR1 MNHEY and CDR2 SVGAGI. The CDR3 spells CASRSTSGATYEQYV. The CDR3 DNA reads TGTGCCAGCAGATCGACTAGCGGGGCGACCTACGAGCAGTACGTC.

The genes are TRBV14 and TRBJ2-1; D not resolved. Germline V CDR1 and CDR2: SGHDN, FVKESK. The CDR3 extends over 17 amino acids. V lost 1 base to trimming and J lost 1 base, with 14 bases between them. Here the CDR3 reads CASSQGTYSESYNEQFF. The CDR3 DNA sequence: TGTGCCAGCAGCCAAGGCACGTATTCTGAATCCTACAATGAGCAGTTCTTC.

V is TRBV6-5 and J is TRBJ2-7; 10 nucleotides match TRBD2. The V gene end was trimmed by 7 bases and the J gene end by 4 bases; junction bases not matched to a gene: 7. The CDR3 consists of 14 residues. The germline CDR1 and CDR2 sequences are MNHEY and SVGAGI. The CDR3: CASTLGLARYEQYV. Here the CDR3 DNA reads TGTGCCAGCACCTTGGGACTAGCGAGATACGAGCAGTACGTC.

J is TRBJ1-2 and V is TRBV6-5; D is ambiguous. Germline CDR1 MNHEY, CDR2 SVGAGI. Trimming removed 0 bases from V and 7 bases from J, with 9 bases in between. The CDR3 contains 13 residues. CDR3 amino acids: CASSYSGQAGYTF. The CDR3 bases are TGTGCCAGCAGTTACTCCGGGCAGGCTGGCTACACCTTC.

The chain couples TRBV27 to TRBJ2-3; the D is unclear. V was cut by 3 bases and J by 0 bases, with 10 bases left in between. Germline CDR1 is MNHEY and CDR2 is SMNVEV (reference sequence). This CDR3 has 15 residues. The CDR3 nucleotides are TGTGCCAGCAGTTTCGGCGGAGATAGCACAGATACGCAGTATTTT. It translates to CASSFGGDSTDTQYF.

The J gene is TRBJ2-1, the V gene TRBV4-3, with a possible D match to TRBD1 (6 bases). The CDR3 is made up of 13 amino acids. Germline V gene lookup returns CDR1 LGHNA and CDR2 YSLEER. V lost 4 bases and J 10 bases, leaving 14 bases between the germline ends. CDR3 DNA: TGCGCCAGCAGCCCCTTGGACAGCCGCGAGCAGTTCTTC. Its translation: CASSPLDSREQFF.

On this clone itself: Different DNA sequences within this sample yield the same CDR3. V usage is TRBV18 and J usage is TRBJ2-1; the match to TRBD2 covers 10 bases. Trimming removed 3 bases from V and 0 bases from J; junction bases left unmatched: 8. CDR1 is KGHSH, CDR2 LQKENI, per germline. This CDR3 spans 18 amino acids. The CDR3 sequence: CASSPSGLALSSYNEQFF. The CDR3, as DNA: TGTGCCAGCTCACCCTCGGGACTAGCGCTAAGCTCCTACAATGAGCAGTTCTTC.

The chain is built from TRBV19 and TRBJ2-1; 7 nucleotides line up with TRBD2. CDR3 size: 15 residues. V shed 4 bases, J shed 3 bases, and the junction held 6 bases outside the gene matches. Per the germline V gene, CDR1 is LNHDA and CDR2 is SQIVND (reference sequence). CDR3 sequence (DNA): TGTGCCAGTAGTACCCAGACTAGCAACTACAATGAGCAGTTCTTC. Translated, it gives CASSTQTSNYNEQFF.

V usage is TRBV7-9 and J usage is TRBJ2-1, with 11 nucleotides matching TRBD1. The CDR3 is 15 amino acids. Germline CDR1 reads SEHNR; CDR2 reads FQNEAQ (reference sequence). Trimming at V came to 6 bases and at J to 7 bases, leaving 8 bases not matched to a gene. The CDR3 DNA follows: TGTGCCAGCAGTTCCGGGACAGGGGGTTTGAATGAGCAGTTCTTC. Encoded protein: CASSSGTGGLNEQFF.

The genes are TRBV2 and TRBJ2-3; possibly TRBD2 for D (5 bases). This CDR3 contains 14 residues. Germline V gene lookup returns CDR1 SNHLY and CDR2 FYNNEI. V gave up 7 bases and J gave up 2 bases, with 13 bases separating them. In DNA form, the CDR3 reads TGTGCCAGCATCGAGGGTGTTCTCACAGATACGCAGTATTTT. It translates to CASIEGVLTDTQYF.

The J gene is TRBJ2-2, the V gene TRBV25-1; 9 nucleotides match TRBD2. The CDR3 is 16 amino acids. Germline V gene lookup returns CDR1 MGHDK and CDR2 SYGVNS. The V segment lost 5 bases and the J segment 4 bases; nucleotides outside the gene matches: 8. CDR3: CASSPPTSGITGELFF. CDR3 nucleotide sequence: TGTGCCAGCAGTCCACCGACTAGCGGTATCACCGGGGAGCTGTTTTTT.

The CDR3 protein is CASGTGPIGGNTIYF. The CDR3 DNA reads as TGTGCCAGCGGCACGGGCCCGATCGGTGGAAACACCATATATTTT. The J gene is TRBJ1-3, the V gene TRBV7-2, with D unresolved. The CDR3 contains 15 residues. The V end lost 8 bases, the J end lost 3 bases, and 17 bases lay between the germline ends. CDR1 SGHTA and CDR2 FQGNSA come from the germline V gene.

In nucleotides, the CDR3 is TGTGCCAGCAGCTTGTTCCCCGCCCCAGATACGCAGTATTTT. It translates to CASSLFPAPDTQYF. The rearrangement uses TRBV7-3 and TRBJ2-3, with unresolved D. The V gene's germline CDR1 is SGHTA and CDR2 FQGTGA. The CDR3 covers 14 residues. Trimming removed 3 bases at V and 4 bases at J, with 11 bases between.

The chain uses TRBV5-4 and TRBJ2-3; TRBD2 matches at 10 bases. Germline V gene lookup returns CDR1 SGHNT and CDR2 YYREEE (reference sequence). The CDR3 has 16 amino acids. J was trimmed by 4 bases and V by 4 bases; bases with no gene match: 9. The CDR3 protein is CASSRPLAGMADTQYF. In DNA form, the CDR3 reads TGTGCCAGCAGCCGCCCACTAGCGGGAATGGCAGATACGCAGTATTTT.

The rearrangement links TRBV5-1 to TRBJ1-2; a weak D match, TRBD1 (6 bases). Germline CDR1 is SGHRS and CDR2 is YFSETQ. V dropped 2 bases and J dropped 4 bases, with 9 bases sitting between them. This CDR3 contains 13 residues. The DNA for the CDR3 is TGCGCCAGCAGCTTAGGGGGATCCTATGGCTACACCTTC. Translated, it gives CASSLGGSYGYTF.